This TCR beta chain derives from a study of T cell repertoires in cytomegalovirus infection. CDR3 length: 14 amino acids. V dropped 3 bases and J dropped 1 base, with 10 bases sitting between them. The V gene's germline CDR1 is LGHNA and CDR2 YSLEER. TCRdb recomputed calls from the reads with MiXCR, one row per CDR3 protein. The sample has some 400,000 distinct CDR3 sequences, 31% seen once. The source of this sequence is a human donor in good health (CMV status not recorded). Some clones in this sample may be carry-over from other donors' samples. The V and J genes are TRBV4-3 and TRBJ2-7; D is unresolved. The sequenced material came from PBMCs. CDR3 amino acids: CASSQTATSYEQYF. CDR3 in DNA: TGCGCCAGCAGCCAGACCGCTACTTCCTACGAGCAGTACTTC.